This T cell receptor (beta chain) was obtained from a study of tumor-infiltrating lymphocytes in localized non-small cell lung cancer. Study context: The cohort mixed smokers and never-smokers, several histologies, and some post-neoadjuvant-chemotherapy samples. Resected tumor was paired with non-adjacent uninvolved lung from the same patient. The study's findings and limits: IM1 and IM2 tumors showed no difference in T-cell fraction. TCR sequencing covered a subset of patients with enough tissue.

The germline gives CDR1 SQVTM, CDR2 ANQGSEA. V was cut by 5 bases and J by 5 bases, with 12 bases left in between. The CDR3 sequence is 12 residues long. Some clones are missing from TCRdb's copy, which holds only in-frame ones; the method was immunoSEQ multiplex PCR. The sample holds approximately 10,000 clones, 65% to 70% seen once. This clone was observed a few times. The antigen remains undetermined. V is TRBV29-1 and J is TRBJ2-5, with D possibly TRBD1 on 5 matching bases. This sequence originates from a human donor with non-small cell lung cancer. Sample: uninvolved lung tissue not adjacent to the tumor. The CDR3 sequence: CSVLKGMETQYF. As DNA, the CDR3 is TGCAGCGTTCTTAAGGGGATGGAGACCCAGTACTTC.